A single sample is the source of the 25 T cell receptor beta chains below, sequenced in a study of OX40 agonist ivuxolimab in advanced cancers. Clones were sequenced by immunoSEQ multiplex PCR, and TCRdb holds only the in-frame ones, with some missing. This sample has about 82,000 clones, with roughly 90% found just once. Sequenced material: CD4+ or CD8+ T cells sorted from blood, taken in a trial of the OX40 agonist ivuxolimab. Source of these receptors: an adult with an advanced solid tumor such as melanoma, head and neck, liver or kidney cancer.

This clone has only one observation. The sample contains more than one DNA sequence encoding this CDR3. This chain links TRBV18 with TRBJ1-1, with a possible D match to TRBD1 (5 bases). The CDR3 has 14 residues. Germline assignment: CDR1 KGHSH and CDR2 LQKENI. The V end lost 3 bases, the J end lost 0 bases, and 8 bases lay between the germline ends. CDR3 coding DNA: TGTGCCAGCTCACCGACAGAAATGAACACTGAAGCTTTCTTT. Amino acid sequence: CASSPTEMNTEAFF.

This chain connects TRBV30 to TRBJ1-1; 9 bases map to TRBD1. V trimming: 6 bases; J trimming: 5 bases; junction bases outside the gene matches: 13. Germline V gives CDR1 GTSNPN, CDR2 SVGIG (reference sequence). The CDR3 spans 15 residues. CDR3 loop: CACQLQGAQVTEAFF. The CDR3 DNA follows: TGTGCCTGCCAACTACAGGGGGCCCAAGTGACTGAAGCTTTCTTT.

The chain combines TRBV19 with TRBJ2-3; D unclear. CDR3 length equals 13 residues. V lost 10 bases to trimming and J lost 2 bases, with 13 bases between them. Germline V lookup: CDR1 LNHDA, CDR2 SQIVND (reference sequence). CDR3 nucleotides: TGTGCCACCACCCCCACTTACACAGATACGCAGTATTTT. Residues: CATTPTYTDTQYF.

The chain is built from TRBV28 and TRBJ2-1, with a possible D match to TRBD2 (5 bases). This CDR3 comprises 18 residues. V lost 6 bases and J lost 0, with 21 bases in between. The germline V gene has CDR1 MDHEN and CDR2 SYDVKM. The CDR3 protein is CASRTKRLFHPSYNEQFF. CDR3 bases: TGTGCCAGCAGGACCAAGAGACTATTCCACCCCTCCTACAATGAGCAGTTCTTC.

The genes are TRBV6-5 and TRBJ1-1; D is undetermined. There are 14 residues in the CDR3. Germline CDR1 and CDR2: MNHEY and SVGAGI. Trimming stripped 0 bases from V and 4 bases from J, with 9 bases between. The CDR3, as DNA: TGTGCCAGCAGTTACTCAACGGGGATCACTGAAGCTTTCTTT. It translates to CASSYSTGITEAFF.

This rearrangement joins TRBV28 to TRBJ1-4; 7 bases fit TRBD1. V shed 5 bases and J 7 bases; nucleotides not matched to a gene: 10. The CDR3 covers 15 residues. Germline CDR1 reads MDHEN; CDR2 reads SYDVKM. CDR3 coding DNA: TGTGCCAGCAGTGCCGGCAGGGGGGCGAGTGAAAAACTGTTTTTT. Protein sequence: CASSAGRGASEKLFF.

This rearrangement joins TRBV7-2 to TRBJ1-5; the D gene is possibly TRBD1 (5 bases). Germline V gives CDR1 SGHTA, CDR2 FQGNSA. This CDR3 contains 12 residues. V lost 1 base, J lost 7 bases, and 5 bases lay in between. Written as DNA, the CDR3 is TGTGCCAGCAGCTTAGAGGGGCAGCCCCAGCATTTT. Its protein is CASSLEGQPQHF.

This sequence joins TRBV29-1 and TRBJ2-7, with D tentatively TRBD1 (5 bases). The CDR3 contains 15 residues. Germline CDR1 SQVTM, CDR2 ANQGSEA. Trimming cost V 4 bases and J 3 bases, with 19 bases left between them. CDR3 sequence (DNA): TGCAGCGTTGTGATACAGGCAGCAACCTTCTACGAGCAGTACTTC. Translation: CSVVIQAATFYEQYF.

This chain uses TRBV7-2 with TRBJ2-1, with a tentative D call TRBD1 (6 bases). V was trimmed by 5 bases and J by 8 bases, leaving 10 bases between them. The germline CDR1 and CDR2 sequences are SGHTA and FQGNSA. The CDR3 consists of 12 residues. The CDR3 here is CASSLQGYEQFF. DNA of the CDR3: TGTGCCAGCAGCCTCCAGGGGTATGAGCAGTTCTTC. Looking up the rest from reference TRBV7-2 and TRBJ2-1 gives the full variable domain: GAGVSQSPSNKVTEKGKDVELRCDPISGHTALYWYRQSLGQGLEFLIYFQGNSAPDKSGLPSDRFSAERTGGSVSTLTIQRTQQEDSAVYLCASSLQGYEQFFGPGTRLTVL.

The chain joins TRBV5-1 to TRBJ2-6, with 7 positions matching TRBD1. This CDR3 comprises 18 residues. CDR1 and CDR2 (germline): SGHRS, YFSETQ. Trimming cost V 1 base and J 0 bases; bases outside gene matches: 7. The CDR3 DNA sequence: TGCGCCAGCAGCTTGTTGGGACAGCGATCCTCTGGGGCCAACGTCCTGACTTTC. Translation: CASSLLGQRSSGANVLTF.

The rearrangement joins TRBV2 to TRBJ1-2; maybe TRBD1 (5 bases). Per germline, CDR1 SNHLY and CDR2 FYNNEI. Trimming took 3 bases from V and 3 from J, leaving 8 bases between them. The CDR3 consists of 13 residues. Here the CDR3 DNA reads TGTGCCAGCAGTGAGCTGGGGGACTATGGCTACACCTTC. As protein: CASSELGDYGYTF.

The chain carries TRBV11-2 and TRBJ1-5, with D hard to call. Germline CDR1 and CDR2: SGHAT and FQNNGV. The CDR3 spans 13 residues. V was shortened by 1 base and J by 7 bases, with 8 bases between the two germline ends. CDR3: CASSLVTEQPQHF. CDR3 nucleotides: TGTGCCAGCAGCTTAGTTACTGAGCAGCCCCAGCATTTT.

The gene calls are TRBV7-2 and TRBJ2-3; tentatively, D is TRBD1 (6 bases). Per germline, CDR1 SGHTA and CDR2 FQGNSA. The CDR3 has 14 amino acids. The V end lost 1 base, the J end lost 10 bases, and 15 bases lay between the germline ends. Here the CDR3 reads CASSLGPQQGPQYF. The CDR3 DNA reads TGTGCCAGCAGCTTAGGACCCCAACAGGGACCGCAGTATTTT.

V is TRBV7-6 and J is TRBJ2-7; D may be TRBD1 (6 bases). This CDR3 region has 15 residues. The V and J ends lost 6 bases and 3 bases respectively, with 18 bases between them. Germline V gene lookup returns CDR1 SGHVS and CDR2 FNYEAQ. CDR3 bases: TGTGCCAGCAGTCGTGACAGGAGCCCAATCTACGAGCAGTACTTC. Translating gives CASSRDRSPIYEQYF. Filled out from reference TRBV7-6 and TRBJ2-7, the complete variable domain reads GAGVSQSPRYKVTKRGQDVALRCDPISGHVSLYWYRQALGQGPEFLTYFNYEAQQDKSGLPNDRFSAERPEGSISTLTIQRTEQRDSAMYRCASSRDRSPIYEQYFGPGTRLTVT.

The CDR3 bases are TGTGCCAGCAGTGCCTTGACCGGGACAGCTGGGGAGACCCAGTACTTC. Translation gives CASSALTGTAGETQYF. The rearrangement links TRBV6-1 to TRBJ2-5; 7 bases map to TRBD1. This CDR3 has 16 amino acids. The V gene's germline CDR1 is MNHNS and CDR2 SASEGT. With V trimmed by 4 bases and J by 5 bases, 13 bases remained unmatched.

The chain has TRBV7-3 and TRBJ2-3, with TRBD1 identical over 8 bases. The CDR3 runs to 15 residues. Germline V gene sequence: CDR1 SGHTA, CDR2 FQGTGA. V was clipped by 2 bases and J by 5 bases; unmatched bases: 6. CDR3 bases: TGTGCCAGCAGCTTATCCCAGGGGGCGAGAGATACGCAGTATTTT. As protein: CASSLSQGARDTQYF.

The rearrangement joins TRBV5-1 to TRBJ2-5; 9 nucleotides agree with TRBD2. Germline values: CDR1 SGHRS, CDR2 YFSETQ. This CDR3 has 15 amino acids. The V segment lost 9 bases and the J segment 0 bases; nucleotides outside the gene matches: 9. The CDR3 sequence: CATALSGGNQETQYF. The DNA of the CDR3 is TGCGCCACCGCCTTGAGCGGGGGGAACCAAGAGACCCAGTACTTC.

The DNA for the CDR3 is TGTGCCAGCATTGGTGACTATGGCTACACCTTC. It codes for CASIGDYGYTF. The J gene is TRBJ1-2, the V gene TRBV28; D uncertain. Trimming took off 7 bases at V and 3 bases at J, with 6 bases between the two ends. Germline-derived CDR1 and CDR2 are MDHEN and SYDVKM. The CDR3 is 11 amino acids.

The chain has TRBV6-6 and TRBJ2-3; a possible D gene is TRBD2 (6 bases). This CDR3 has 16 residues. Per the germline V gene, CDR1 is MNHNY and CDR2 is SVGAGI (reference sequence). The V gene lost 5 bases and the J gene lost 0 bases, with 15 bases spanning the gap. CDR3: CASSLLGGPSTDTQYF. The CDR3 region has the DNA TGTGCCAGCAGTCTTCTCGGGGGACCTAGCACAGATACGCAGTATTTT.

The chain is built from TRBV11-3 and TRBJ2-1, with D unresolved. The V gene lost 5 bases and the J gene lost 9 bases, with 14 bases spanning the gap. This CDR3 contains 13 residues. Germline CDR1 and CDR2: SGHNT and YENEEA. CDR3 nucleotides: TGTGCCAGCAGCAAAAGAGGTACTTTTGAGCAGTTCTTC. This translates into CASSKRGTFEQFF.

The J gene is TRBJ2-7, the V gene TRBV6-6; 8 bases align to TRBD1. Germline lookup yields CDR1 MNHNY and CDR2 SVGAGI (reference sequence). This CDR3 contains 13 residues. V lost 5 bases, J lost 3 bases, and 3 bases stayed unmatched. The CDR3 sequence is CASSRDRSYEQYF. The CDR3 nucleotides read TGTGCCAGCAGTCGGGACAGGAGCTACGAGCAGTACTTC.

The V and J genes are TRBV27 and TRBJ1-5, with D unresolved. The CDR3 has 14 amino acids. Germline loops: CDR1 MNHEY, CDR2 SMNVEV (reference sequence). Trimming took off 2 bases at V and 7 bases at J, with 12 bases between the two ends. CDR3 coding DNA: TGTGCCAGCAGTTTAATGGGGAAGGACCAGCCCCAGCATTTT. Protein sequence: CASSLMGKDQPQHF.

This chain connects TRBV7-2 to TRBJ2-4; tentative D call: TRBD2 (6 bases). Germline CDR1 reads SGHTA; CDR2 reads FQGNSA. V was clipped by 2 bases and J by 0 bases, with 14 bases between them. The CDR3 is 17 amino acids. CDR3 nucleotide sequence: TGTGCCAGCAGCTTACTAGCGTCTAGCCTAGCCAAAAACATTCAGTACTTC. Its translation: CASSLLASSLAKNIQYF.

The CDR3 loop is CASSSERTGVFSQPQHF. The CDR3 nucleotides are TGTGCCAGCAGCTCCGAGAGGACAGGGGTATTCAGTCAGCCCCAGCATTTT. The chain combines TRBV7-2 with TRBJ1-5; 9 positions match TRBD1. This CDR3 has 17 residues. V shed 4 bases and J 6 bases; nucleotides not matched to a gene: 13. Germline CDR1 and CDR2: SGHTA and FQGNSA. The whole variable domain, filled in from reference TRBV7-2 and TRBJ1-5, reads GAGVSQSPSNKVTEKGKDVELRCDPISGHTALYWYRQSLGQGLEFLIYFQGNSAPDKSGLPSDRFSAERTGGSVSTLTIQRTQQEDSAVYLCASSSERTGVFSQPQHFGDGTRLSIL.

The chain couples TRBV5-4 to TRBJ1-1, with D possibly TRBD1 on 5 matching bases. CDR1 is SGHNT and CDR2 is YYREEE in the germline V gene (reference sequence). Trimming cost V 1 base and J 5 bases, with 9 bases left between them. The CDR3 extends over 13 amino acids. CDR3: CASSLPGPTEAFF. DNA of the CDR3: TGTGCCAGCAGCTTGCCAGGGCCAACTGAAGCTTTCTTT.